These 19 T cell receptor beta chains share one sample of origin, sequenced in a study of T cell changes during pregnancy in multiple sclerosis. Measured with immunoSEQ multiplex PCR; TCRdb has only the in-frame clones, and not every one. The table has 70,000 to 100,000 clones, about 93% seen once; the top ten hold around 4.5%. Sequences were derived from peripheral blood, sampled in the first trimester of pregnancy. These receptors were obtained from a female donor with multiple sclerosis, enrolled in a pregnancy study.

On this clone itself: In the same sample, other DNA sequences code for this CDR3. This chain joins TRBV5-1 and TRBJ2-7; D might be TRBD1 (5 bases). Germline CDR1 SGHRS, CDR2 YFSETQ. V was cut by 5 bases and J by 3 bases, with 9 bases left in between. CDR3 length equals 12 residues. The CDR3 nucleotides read TGCGCCAGCAGTTCCCAGGGCTACGAGCAGTACTTC. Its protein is CASSSQGYEQYF.

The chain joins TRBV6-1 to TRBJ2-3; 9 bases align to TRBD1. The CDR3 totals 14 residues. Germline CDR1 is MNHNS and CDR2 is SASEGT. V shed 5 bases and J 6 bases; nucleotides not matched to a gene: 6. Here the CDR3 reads CASSRTGDTDTQYF. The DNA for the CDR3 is TGTGCCAGCAGTCGGACAGGGGACACGGATACGCAGTATTTT.

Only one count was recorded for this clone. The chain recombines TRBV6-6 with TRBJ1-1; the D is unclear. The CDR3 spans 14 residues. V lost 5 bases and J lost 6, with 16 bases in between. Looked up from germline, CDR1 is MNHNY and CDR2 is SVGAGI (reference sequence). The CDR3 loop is CASSQPSRRPEAFF. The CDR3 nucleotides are TGTGCCAGCAGTCAACCGTCCCGGAGGCCTGAAGCTTTCTTT.

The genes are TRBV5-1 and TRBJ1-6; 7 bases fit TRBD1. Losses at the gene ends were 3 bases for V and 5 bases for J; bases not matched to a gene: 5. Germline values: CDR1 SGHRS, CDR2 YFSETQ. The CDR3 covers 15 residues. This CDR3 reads CASSSGTANNSPLHF. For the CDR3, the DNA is TGCGCCAGCAGCTCCGGGACAGCCAATAATTCACCCCTCCACTTT.

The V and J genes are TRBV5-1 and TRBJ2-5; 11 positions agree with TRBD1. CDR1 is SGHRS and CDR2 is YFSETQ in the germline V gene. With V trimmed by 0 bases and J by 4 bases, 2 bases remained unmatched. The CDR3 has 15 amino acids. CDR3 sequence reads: CASSLGGTGGETQYF. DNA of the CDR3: TGCGCCAGCAGCTTGGGAGGGACAGGGGGAGAGACCCAGTACTTC.

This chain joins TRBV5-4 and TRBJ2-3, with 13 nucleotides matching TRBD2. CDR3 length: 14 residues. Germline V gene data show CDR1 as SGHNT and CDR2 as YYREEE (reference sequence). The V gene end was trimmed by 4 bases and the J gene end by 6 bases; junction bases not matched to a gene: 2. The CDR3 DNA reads TGTGCCAGCAGCGCGGGACTAGCGGGGGATACGCAGTATTTT. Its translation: CASSAGLAGDTQYF.

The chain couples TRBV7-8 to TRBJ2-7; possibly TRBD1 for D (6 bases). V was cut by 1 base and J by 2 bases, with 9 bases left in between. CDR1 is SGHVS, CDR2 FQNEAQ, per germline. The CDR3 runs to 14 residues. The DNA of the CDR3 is TGTGCCAGCAGCTTAGAGGGACAACCCTACGAGCAGTACTTC. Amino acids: CASSLEGQPYEQYF. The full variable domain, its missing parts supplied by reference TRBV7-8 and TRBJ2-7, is GAGVSQSPRYKVAKRGQDVALRCDPISGHVSLFWYQQALGQGPEFLTYFQNEAQLDKSGLPSDRFFAERPEGSVSTLKIQRTQQEDSAVYLCASSLEGQPYEQYFGPGTRLTVT.

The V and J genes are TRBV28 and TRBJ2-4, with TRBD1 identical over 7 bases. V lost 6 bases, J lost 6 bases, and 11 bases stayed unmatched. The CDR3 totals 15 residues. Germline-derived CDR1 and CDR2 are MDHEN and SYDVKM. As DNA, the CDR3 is TGTGCCAGCAGCTCGACAGGGTCTGGGATAAACATTCAGTACTTC. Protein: CASSSTGSGINIQYF.

The CDR3 loop is CASNLRAEAFF. The CDR3, as DNA: TGTGCCAGCAACCTCAGGGCGGAAGCTTTCTTT. V is TRBV7-9 and J is TRBJ1-1, with D possibly matching TRBD1 (5 bases). The CDR3 length is 11 residues. From germline, CDR1 is SEHNR and CDR2 FQNEAQ (reference sequence). Trimming removed 7 bases from V and 8 bases from J, with 11 bases in between.

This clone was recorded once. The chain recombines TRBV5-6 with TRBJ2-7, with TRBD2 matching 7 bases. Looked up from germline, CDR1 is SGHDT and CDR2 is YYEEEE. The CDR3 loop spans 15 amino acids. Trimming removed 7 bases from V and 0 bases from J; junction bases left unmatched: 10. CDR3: CASRPGGGLSYEQYF. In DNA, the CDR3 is TGTGCCAGCCGCCCGGGCGGGGGACTCTCCTACGAGCAGTACTTC.

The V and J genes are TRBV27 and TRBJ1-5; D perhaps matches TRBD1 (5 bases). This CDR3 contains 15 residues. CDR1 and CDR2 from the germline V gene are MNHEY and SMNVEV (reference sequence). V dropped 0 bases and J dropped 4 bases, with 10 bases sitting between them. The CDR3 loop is CASSLSGGRNQPQHF. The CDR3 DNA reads TGTGCCAGCAGTTTATCCGGGGGTAGGAATCAGCCCCAGCATTTT.

Here the CDR3 DNA reads TGTGCCAGTAGATTGGACACTCGAAATTCACCCCTCCACTTT. This sequence encodes CASRLDTRNSPLHF. This chain uses TRBV19 with TRBJ1-6, with a tentative D call TRBD1 (5 bases). The CDR3 consists of 14 residues. V gave up 6 bases and J gave up 7 bases, with 13 bases separating them. CDR1 LNHDA and CDR2 SQIVND come from the germline V gene (reference sequence).

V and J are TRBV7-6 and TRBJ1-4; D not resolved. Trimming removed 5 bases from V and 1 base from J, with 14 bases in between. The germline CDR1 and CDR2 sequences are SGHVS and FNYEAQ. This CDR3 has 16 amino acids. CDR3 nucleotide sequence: TGTGCCAGCAGCCTACTCGGGGAAATAACTAATGAAAAACTGTTTTTT. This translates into CASSLLGEITNEKLFF.

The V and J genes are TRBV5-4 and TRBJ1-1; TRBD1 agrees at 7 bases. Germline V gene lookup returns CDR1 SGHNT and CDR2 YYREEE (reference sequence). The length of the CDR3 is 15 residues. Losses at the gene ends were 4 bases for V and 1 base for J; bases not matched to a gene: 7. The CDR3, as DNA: TGTGCCAGCAGCCCAGGGGGTGAGGGGAACACTGAAGCTTTCTTT. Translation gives CASSPGGEGNTEAFF.

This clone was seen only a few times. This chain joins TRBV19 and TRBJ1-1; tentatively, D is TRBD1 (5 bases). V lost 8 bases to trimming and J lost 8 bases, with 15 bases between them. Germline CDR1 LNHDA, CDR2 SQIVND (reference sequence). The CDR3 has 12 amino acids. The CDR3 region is CASGAQGREAFF. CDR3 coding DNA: TGTGCCAGTGGAGCCCAGGGCCGAGAAGCTTTCTTT.

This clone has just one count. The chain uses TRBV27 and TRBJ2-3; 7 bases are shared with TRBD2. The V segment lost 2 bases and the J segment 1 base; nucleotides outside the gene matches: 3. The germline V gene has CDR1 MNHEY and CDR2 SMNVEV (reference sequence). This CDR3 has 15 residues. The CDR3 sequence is CASSLSRGGTDTQYF. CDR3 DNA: TGTGCCAGCAGTTTAAGCCGGGGGGGCACAGATACGCAGTATTTT.

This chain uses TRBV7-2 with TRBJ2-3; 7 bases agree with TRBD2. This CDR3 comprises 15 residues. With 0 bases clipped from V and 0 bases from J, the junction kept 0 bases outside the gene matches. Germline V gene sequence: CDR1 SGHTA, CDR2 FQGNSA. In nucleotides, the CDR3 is TGTGCCAGCAGCTTAGCGGGGGGGAGCACAGATACGCAGTATTTT. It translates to CASSLAGGSTDTQYF.

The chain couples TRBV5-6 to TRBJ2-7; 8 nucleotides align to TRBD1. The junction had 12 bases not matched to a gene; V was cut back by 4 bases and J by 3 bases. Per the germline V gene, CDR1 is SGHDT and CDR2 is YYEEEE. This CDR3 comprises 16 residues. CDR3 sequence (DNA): TGTGCCAGCAGCAACCTGGGGACAGGAGGCGACTACGAGCAGTACTTC. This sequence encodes CASSNLGTGGDYEQYF.

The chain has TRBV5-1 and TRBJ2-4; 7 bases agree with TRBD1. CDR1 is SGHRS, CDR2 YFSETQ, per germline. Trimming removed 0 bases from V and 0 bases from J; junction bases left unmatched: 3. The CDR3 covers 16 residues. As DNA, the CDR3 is TGCGCCAGCAGCTTGGCGACAGGGCTAGCCAAAAACATTCAGTACTTC. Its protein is CASSLATGLAKNIQYF.